The 14 T cell receptor beta chains reported below all come from one sample, sequenced in a study of T cells in localized non-small cell lung cancer. Method: immunoSEQ multiplex PCR; TCRdb's copy keeps in-frame clones and lacks some. Seen here are some 64,000 clones, 90% observed once, and the top ten hold roughly 1.9%. This sample comprised peripheral blood, obtained before any cancer treatment. The source of these receptors is a woman aged 35 to 75 with stage I lung adenocarcinoma.

The chain uses TRBV6-6 and TRBJ2-1, with no clear D. The CDR3 extends over 13 amino acids. Germline V CDR1 and CDR2: MNHNY, SVGAGI (reference sequence). The germline V and J ends were trimmed by 7 bases and 8 bases, with 15 bases remaining between them. This CDR3 is CASNFDLPYEQFF. As DNA, the CDR3 is TGTGCCAGCAACTTTGACTTGCCCTATGAGCAGTTCTTC.

The chain joins TRBV7-6 to TRBJ1-1; possible D gene TRBD1, 5 bases. Trimming removed 5 bases from V and 0 bases from J, with 13 bases in between. Germline V gene data show CDR1 as SGHVS and CDR2 as FNYEAQ. The CDR3 loop spans 15 amino acids. CDR3 DNA sequence: TGTGCCAGCAGCACCCGACAGCTACTGAACACTGAAGCTTTCTTT. This gives the protein CASSTRQLLNTEAFF.

This clone was seen more than once but under ten times. The J gene is TRBJ1-2, the V gene TRBV27; perhaps TRBD1 as D (5 bases). This CDR3 contains 15 residues. Germline lookup yields CDR1 MNHEY and CDR2 SMNVEV (reference sequence). The V end lost 1 base, the J end lost 0 bases, and 9 bases lay between the germline ends. CDR3 coding DNA: TGTGCCAGCAGTTTATTGTCAGGGTCTAACTATGGCTACACCTTC. Amino acid sequence: CASSLLSGSNYGYTF.

The V and J genes are TRBV7-3 and TRBJ2-7; 11 bases map to TRBD1. The CDR3 has 15 residues. J gave up 2 bases and V 5 bases, and 5 bases lay outside the gene matches. The germline CDR1 and CDR2 sequences are SGHTA and FQGTGA. The CDR3 here is CASSPGTGGTYEQYF. The CDR3 DNA sequence: TGTGCCAGCAGCCCCGGGACAGGGGGAACCTACGAGCAGTACTTC.

This chain links TRBV19 with TRBJ1-5, with D uncertain. V lost 1 base, J lost 5 bases, and 6 bases lay in between. The CDR3 contains 13 residues. In germline, CDR1 is LNHDA, CDR2 SQIVND (reference sequence). The CDR3 reads CASSIVNDQPQHF. The CDR3 nucleotides are TGTGCCAGTAGTATAGTAAATGATCAGCCCCAGCATTTT.

This chain links TRBV9 with TRBJ1-4, with 8 bases matching TRBD1. The CDR3 contains 17 residues. Germline V gene lookup returns CDR1 SGDLS and CDR2 YYNGEE. J was trimmed by 7 bases and V by 4 bases; bases with no gene match: 15. CDR3 sequence: CASSPGDRPYESEKLFF. The CDR3 DNA reads TGTGCCAGCAGCCCGGGGGACAGGCCTTACGAGAGTGAAAAACTGTTTTTT.

V usage is TRBV5-1 and J usage is TRBJ2-7, with 8 bases fitting TRBD2. V was pared by 1 base and J by 3 bases, with 6 bases of the junction left unmatched. Per the germline V gene, CDR1 is SGHRS and CDR2 is YFSETQ. The CDR3 is made up of 15 amino acids. DNA of the CDR3: TGCGCCAGCAGCTTGAATCCGGGGGGGAGCTACGAGCAGTACTTC. This sequence encodes CASSLNPGGSYEQYF.

This rearrangement joins TRBV4-3 to TRBJ2-3; unclear D gene. Per the germline V gene, CDR1 is LGHNA and CDR2 is YSLEER. V gave up 4 bases and J gave up 2 bases, with 13 bases separating them. The CDR3 is made up of 15 amino acids. The CDR3 DNA reads TGCGCCAGCAGCCCATCAGCGCAGAACACAGATACGCAGTATTTT. It translates to CASSPSAQNTDTQYF.

This chain's CDR3 is CASSAELAGGEQFF. CDR3 in DNA: TGTGCCAGTAGCGCGGAACTAGCGGGTGGTGAGCAGTTCTTC. The chain is built from TRBV19 and TRBJ2-1; 9 nucleotides agree with TRBD2. CDR3 length equals 14 residues. After removal of 6 bases from V and 9 bases from J, the junction contained 9 bases not matched to a gene. Germline V CDR1 and CDR2: LNHDA, SQIVND (reference sequence). Based on the CDR3 plus reference TRBV19 and TRBJ2-1, the full variable domain is DGGITQSPKYLFRKEGQNVTLSCEQNLNHDAMYWYRQDPGQGLRLIYYSQIVNDFQKGDIAEGYSVSREKKESFPLTVTSAQKNPTAFYLCASSAELAGGEQFFGPGTRLTVL.

The gene calls are TRBV5-6 and TRBJ2-2; D might be TRBD1 (6 bases). Germline V gene sequence: CDR1 SGHDT, CDR2 YYEEEE. The CDR3 loop spans 14 amino acids. Trimming shortened V by 1 base and J by 5 bases, and 9 bases separated the two germline ends. CDR3 in amino acids: CASSLLGATGELFF. In DNA form, the CDR3 reads TGTGCCAGCAGCTTGCTGGGGGCGACCGGGGAGCTGTTTTTT.

The rearrangement uses TRBV2 and TRBJ2-7, with D tentatively TRBD1 or TRBD2 (6 bases each). Trimming took off 6 bases at V and 4 bases at J, with 10 bases between the two ends. The CDR3 extends over 12 amino acids. Germline CDR1 reads SNHLY; CDR2 reads FYNNEI. CDR3: CASRRGAYEQYF. The CDR3 DNA is TGTGCCAGCAGGAGGGGGGCGTACGAGCAGTACTTC.

The chain carries TRBV6-1 and TRBJ1-2; D call uncertain. The germline V gene encodes CDR1 MNHNS and CDR2 SASEGT. The CDR3 covers 12 residues. Trimming took off 2 bases at V and 5 bases at J, with 6 bases between the two ends. CDR3 sequence (DNA): TGTGCCAGCAGTGAACCGGAGTATGGCTACACCTTC. Translated: CASSEPEYGYTF.

The chain uses TRBV7-9 and TRBJ2-2; TRBD1 matches at 8 bases. Germline trimming cut 7 bases from V and 2 bases from J; bases unmatched to any gene: 6. Germline lookup yields CDR1 SEHNR and CDR2 FQNEAQ (reference sequence). The CDR3 spans 15 residues. For the CDR3, the DNA is TGTGCCAGCATCCCGGACAGGGTAAACACCGGGGAGCTGTTTTTT. Protein product: CASIPDRVNTGELFF.

V is TRBV7-7 and J is TRBJ2-1; D ambiguous. Germline V gene sequence: CDR1 SSHAT, CDR2 FNYEAQ (reference sequence). The CDR3 length is 13 residues. V lost 1 base to trimming and J lost 10 bases, with 11 bases between them. The CDR3 protein is CASSLGTSNEQFF. CDR3 sequence (DNA): TGTGCCAGCAGCTTAGGGACCTCTAACGAGCAGTTCTTC. Based on the CDR3 plus reference TRBV7-7 and TRBJ2-1, the full variable domain is GAGVSQSPRYKVTKRGQDVTLRCDPISSHATLYWYQQALGQGPEFLTYFNYEAQPDKSGLPSDRFSAERPEGSISTLTIQRTEQRDSAMYRCASSLGTSNEQFFGPGTRLTVL.